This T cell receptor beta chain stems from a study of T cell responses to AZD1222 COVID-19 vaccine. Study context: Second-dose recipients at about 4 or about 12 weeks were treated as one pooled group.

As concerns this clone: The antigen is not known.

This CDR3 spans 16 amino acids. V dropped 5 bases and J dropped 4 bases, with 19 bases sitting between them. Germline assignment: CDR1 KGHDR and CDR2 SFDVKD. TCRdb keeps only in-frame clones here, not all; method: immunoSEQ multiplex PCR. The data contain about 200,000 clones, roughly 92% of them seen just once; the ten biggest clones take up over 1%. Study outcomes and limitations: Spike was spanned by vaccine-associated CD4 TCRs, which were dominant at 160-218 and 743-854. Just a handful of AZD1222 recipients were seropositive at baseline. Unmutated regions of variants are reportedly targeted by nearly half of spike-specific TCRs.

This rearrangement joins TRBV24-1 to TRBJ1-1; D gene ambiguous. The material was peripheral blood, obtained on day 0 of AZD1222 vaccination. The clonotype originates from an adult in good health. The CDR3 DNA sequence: TGTGCCACCAGTGGCCTGCCCTGGTGGGTGGGCACTGAAGCTTTCTTT. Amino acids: CATSGLPWWVGTEAFF.